This passage covers 6 T cell receptor beta chains from one sample sequenced in a study of blood T cell repertoires in COVID-19. The repertoire was sequenced with immunoSEQ multiplex PCR; TCRdb's copy has only in-frame clones and lacks some. The sample holds about 76,000 clones, 88% seen once. The specimen was peripheral blood. Source of these receptors: a man aged 45-65 years with active COVID-19.

The CDR3 DNA sequence: TGTGCCAGCAGCATCCAGACAGGGGCGGGAGAGACCCAGTACTTC. This encodes CASSIQTGAGETQYF. The V gene is TRBV9, the J gene TRBJ2-5; 8 nucleotides match TRBD1. The trim removed 4 bases at V and 4 bases at J, leaving 9 bases unmatched. The CDR3 runs to 15 residues. The germline V gene has CDR1 SGDLS and CDR2 YYNGEE.

The rearrangement uses TRBV10-3 and TRBJ2-3; D is perhaps TRBD2 (5 bases). Germline V gene sequence: CDR1 ENHRY, CDR2 SYGVKD. The CDR3 is made up of 14 amino acids. Deletions cut 4 bases from V and 0 bases from J, with 8 bases between. The chain's CDR3 is CAISGAESTDTQYF. DNA for the CDR3: TGTGCCATCAGTGGAGCGGAGAGCACAGATACGCAGTATTTT.

This rearrangement joins TRBV12-3 or TRBV12-4 to TRBJ1-2; perhaps TRBD1 as D (5 bases). Trimming took 5 bases from V and 12 from J, leaving 16 bases between them. The CDR3 contains 12 residues. In nucleotides, the CDR3 is TGTGCCAGCAGTCCCCGTGTAGGGGTTGACACCTTC. It encodes CASSPRVGVDTF.

This clone has just one count. V gene TRBV5-6 combines with J gene TRBJ2-1; a possible D gene is TRBD2 (6 bases). This CDR3 has 13 amino acids. Germline CDR1 reads SGHDT; CDR2 reads YYEEEE. V lost 4 bases, J lost 8 bases, and 13 bases lay in between. The CDR3 spells CASSALAFHEQFF. The DNA for the CDR3 is TGTGCCAGCAGCGCCCTAGCGTTCCATGAGCAGTTCTTC.

This clone was recorded a few times. The chain employs TRBV28 and TRBJ1-2, with TRBD1 matching 8 bases. The V gene's germline CDR1 is MDHEN and CDR2 SYDVKM. The CDR3 is made up of 15 amino acids. V lost 4 bases to trimming and J lost 9 bases; unmatched junction nucleotides: 13. The CDR3 coding sequence is TGTGCCAGCAGTTCGCTGGACAGGGAACGCGATCGCTACACCTTC. It specifies CASSSLDRERDRYTF.

This chain connects TRBV9 to TRBJ1-5, with a weak D call TRBD1 (6 bases). CDR3 length: 14 residues. The ends were cut back, 7 bases at V and 1 base at J, with 12 bases in the middle. Germline lookup yields CDR1 SGDLS and CDR2 YYNGEE. CDR3 sequence (DNA): TGTGCCAGCGGGGAGGGGGGCAGCAATCAGCCCCAGCATTTT. Protein sequence: CASGEGGSNQPQHF.